The rows below give T cell receptor beta chains drawn from one sample of a study of IL-17A CD8 T cells in psoriatic arthritis synovium. Method: immunoSEQ multiplex PCR; TCRdb's copy keeps in-frame clones and lacks some. The repertoire consists of about 1,900 clones, with around 63% occurring once and the leading ten covering approximately 10%. The sequencing input was memory CD8+ T cells from synovial fluid. The receptor set was obtained from a human donor with psoriatic arthritis. The CDR3 runs from the conserved cysteine through the conserved F or W. D genes are given only for firm matches.

j_call v_call d_call cdr3_aa
TRBJ2-2 TRBV25-1 NA CASTFIGELFF
TRBJ1-5 TRBV19 TRBD1 CASSSGTASNQPQHF
TRBJ2-7 TRBV5-6 NA CASSPYRGGHEQYF
TRBJ2-3 TRBV27 NA CASSSTPPDTQYF
TRBJ2-2 TRBV6-4 NA CASSDGAGTGGELFF
TRBJ2-5 TRBV6-7 NA CASSPRYQETQYF
TRBJ1-3 TRBV2 NA CASSVDRFSGNTIYF
TRBJ2-7 TRBV4-3 TRBD2 CASSQEPGLALYEQYF
TRBJ2-1 TRBV11-2 NA CASSRNEQFF
TRBJ1-5 TRBV7-8 TRBD1 CASSFGQGGFHQPQHF
TRBJ2-1 TRBV27 TRBD2 CASSLAGGGNEQFF
TRBJ2-1 TRBV5-4 TRBD2 CASSLGLADENNEQFF
TRBJ1-1 TRBV11-2 NA CASSLDVVGLNTEAFF
TRBJ1-4 TRBV2 TRBD1 CASSEEGAPNEKLFF
TRBJ2-2 TRBV7-9 TRBD1 CASSPRDRPTGELFF
TRBJ2-7 TRBV6-1 NA CASSGTSGVSEQYF
TRBJ1-2 TRBV6-5 TRBD1 CASSRQGAYYGYTF
TRBJ1-6 TRBV4-2 NA CASSQEGLRSPLHF
TRBJ1-1 TRBV5-5 NA CASSLVGTEAFF
TRBJ1-1 TRBV4-1 TRBD1 CASSHSQGALAEAFF
TRBJ1-5 TRBV19 NA CASSSYDSTNQPQHF